The following is a TCR beta chain sequence with its context. This specimen belongs to a study of blood T cell repertoires in COVID-19. Overall study: T cells, B-cell-depleted T cells, or PBMCs supplied cDNA or gDNA.

V was trimmed by 6 bases and J by 12 bases, leaving 14 bases between them. The CDR3 is 12 amino acids. Looked up from germline, CDR1 is SNHLY and CDR2 is FYNNEI. Repertoires were generated with immunoSEQ multiplex PCR, while TCRdb's copy carries only in-frame clones and drops some. The sample carries about 220,000 clones, roughly 80% recorded once. The genes are TRBV2 and TRBJ2-2; possibly TRBD2 for D (6 bases). The sample taken for sequencing was peripheral blood. This clonotype was obtained from a human donor in a cohort sampled during active COVID-19. The CDR3 here is CASRDGLPKLFF. CDR3 DNA sequence: TGTGCCAGCAGGGACGGACTACCGAAGCTGTTTTTT.